This T cell receptor (beta chain) emerged from a study of read filtering for tumor transcriptome and immune sequencing. This clonotype has just a few counts. Its target is unknown. From approximately 430 ng of RNA, a library with molecular barcoded alpha/delta and beta/gamma adaptors was made. In TCRdb, the reads were re-called with MiXCR into one record per CDR3 protein. The sample lists about 24,000 distinct CDR3 sequences; 20% to 25% were seen once. General observations from the study: Even smaller IR-seq throughput identified most shared clonotypes.

CDR3 length: 16 amino acids. J lost 8 bases, V lost 5 bases, and 16 bases had no gene match. Specimen: a population of CD138-negative cells sorted from bone marrow. The chain joins TRBV12-3 or TRBV12-4 to TRBJ1-2; 8 nucleotides match TRBD1. The receptor was derived from a donor at least 40 years old with multiple myeloma. DNA for the CDR3: TGTGCCAGCAGTCCTCCGGGTGGGCAGGGGGCGAGCGGCTACACCTTC. It specifies CASSPPGGQGASGYTF.